The 13 T cell receptor beta chains in this list originate from one sample, sequenced in a study of cytomegalovirus exposure and HLA in healthy donors. This PCR relied on a set of 60 Vbeta primers and 13 Jbeta primers. Profiling relied on immunoSEQ multiplex PCR, and the TCRdb table lists in-frame clones only, not all of them. In the table there are 210,000 or so clones, roughly 84% of which are singletons. The sequenced sample was PBMCs. The receptors originated from a boy aged 2 to 9 in good health and CMV-seronegative.

The V and J genes are TRBV10-1 and TRBJ1-1; D unclear. The CDR3 has 13 amino acids. Trimming cost V 5 bases and J 3 bases, with 10 bases left between them. Germline-derived CDR1 and CDR2 are WNHNN and SYGVQD (reference sequence). The CDR3 DNA reads TGCGCCAGCAGTCGGGCGCGGGACACTGAAGCTTTCTTT. It specifies CASSRARDTEAFF.

The chain recombines TRBV6-1 with TRBJ1-3, with unresolved D. V lost 7 bases, J lost 9 bases, and 13 bases lay in between. The CDR3 consists of 12 residues. Germline CDR1 is MNHNS and CDR2 is SASEGT. For the CDR3, the DNA is TGTGCCAGCAAGGGAGGGCTTGGCACCATATATTTT. Its protein product is CASKGGLGTIYF.

Comments on this clone: The sample carries other DNA sequences with the same CDR3. Here the CDR3 DNA reads TGTGCCAGTAGTATCGGACAGGGATACGAGCAGTACTTC. Its translation is CASSIGQGYEQYF. The V and J genes are TRBV19 and TRBJ2-7; 8 bases fit TRBD1. Germline loops: CDR1 LNHDA, CDR2 SQIVND (reference sequence). This CDR3 is built from 13 residues. The ends lost 3 bases at V and 4 bases at J; junction bases unmatched: 2.

A few counts support this clone. The chain has TRBV27 and TRBJ2-7; possible D gene TRBD1, 6 bases. The V and J ends lost 3 bases and 0 bases respectively, with 12 bases between them. CDR3 length equals 15 residues. Germline-derived CDR1 and CDR2 are MNHEY and SMNVEV (reference sequence). Here the CDR3 reads CASSFEGHTSYEQYF. CDR3 sequence (DNA): TGTGCCAGCAGTTTCGAGGGACACACCTCCTACGAGCAGTACTTC.

The chain employs TRBV5-4 and TRBJ2-1; no reliable D call. Deletions cut 2 bases from V and 6 bases from J, with 15 bases between. The CDR3 consists of 15 residues. Per germline, CDR1 SGHNT and CDR2 YYREEE (reference sequence). Written as DNA, the CDR3 is TGTGCCAGCAGCTTTAGTATAGATAAGATCAATGAGCAGTTCTTC. Translation: CASSFSIDKINEQFF.

In this sample, this clone turned up a few times. The chain couples TRBV7-9 to TRBJ1-4, with TRBD1 as a possible D gene (5 bases). Germline V gene sequence: CDR1 SEHNR, CDR2 FQNEAQ (reference sequence). There are 16 residues in the CDR3. V dropped 0 bases and J dropped 7 bases, with 15 bases sitting between them. The CDR3 sequence: CASSLAYGGVGEKLFF. In nucleotides, the CDR3 is TGTGCCAGCAGCTTAGCGTACGGGGGAGTGGGTGAAAAACTGTTTTTT.

The rearrangement uses TRBV5-6 and TRBJ2-2; 9 bases match TRBD2. This CDR3 is 17 amino acids long. Germline V gene data show CDR1 as SGHDT and CDR2 as YYEEEE. V lost 1 base and J lost 7; bases outside the gene matches: 11. CDR3: CASSLMAGGPSVGELFF. The CDR3 DNA follows: TGTGCCAGCAGCTTGATGGCGGGAGGGCCCTCGGTCGGGGAGCTGTTTTTT.

This sequence joins TRBV10-1 and TRBJ2-1; D possibly corresponds to TRBD1 (5 bases). V was cut by 0 bases and J by 5 bases, with 17 bases left in between. CDR3 length: 17 residues. CDR1 and CDR2 from the germline V gene are WNHNN and SYGVQD (reference sequence). The CDR3 nucleotides are TGCGCCAGCAGTGAGTCATCCGCGTGGGGCCCAAACAATGAGCAGTTCTTC. Amino acids: CASSESSAWGPNNEQFF.

The CDR3 coding sequence is TGTGCCAGCAGCGTAACGGCGGGGACGCAGTATTTT. Translation gives CASSVTAGTQYF. The chain carries TRBV9 and TRBJ2-3, with D perhaps TRBD2 (6 bases). Looked up from germline, CDR1 is SGDLS and CDR2 is YYNGEE. The CDR3 spans 12 residues. Deletions cut 1 base from V and 9 bases from J, with 9 bases between. The full variable domain, with the rest looked up from reference TRBV9 and TRBJ2-3, is DSGVTQTPKHLITATGQRVTLRCSPRSGDLSVYWYQQSLDQGLQFLIQYYNGEERAKGNILERFSAQQFPDLHSELNLSSLELGDSALYFCASSVTAGTQYFGPGTRLTVL.

The CDR3 region has the DNA TGCGCCATCCACAGAGGCAATCAGCCCCAGCATTTT. Protein: CAIHRGNQPQHF. The genes are TRBV23-1 and TRBJ1-5; D unclear. TRBV23-1 qualifies as an ORF whose function is uncertain. The CDR3 loop spans 12 amino acids. V dropped 10 bases and J dropped 2 bases, with 9 bases sitting between them.

J is TRBJ2-1 and V is TRBV6-1; D not certain. The germline CDR1 and CDR2 sequences are MNHNS and SASEGT. V was cut by 3 bases and J by 0 bases, with 6 bases left in between. The CDR3 has 14 residues. The CDR3 DNA reads as TGTGCCAGCAGTGAGGAGAGCTCCTACAATGAGCAGTTCTTC. Its protein product is CASSEESSYNEQFF.

The chain recombines TRBV11-1 with TRBJ2-7; no clear D. V was shortened by 0 bases and J by 4 bases, with 4 bases between the two germline ends. CDR3 length: 12 residues. Germline lookup yields CDR1 SGHAT and CDR2 FQDESV (reference sequence). The CDR3 DNA is TGTGCCAGCAGCTTAGCCTCTTACGAGCAGTACTTC. This sequence encodes CASSLASYEQYF.

The chain has TRBV18 and TRBJ2-5; 8 bases fit TRBD1. This CDR3 has 16 residues. With V trimmed by 3 bases and J by 3 bases, 9 bases remained unmatched. CDR1 and CDR2 from the germline V gene are KGHSH and LQKENI. CDR3 DNA: TGTGCCAGCTCACCCAAATGGGACAGGCTAGAAGAGACCCAGTACTTC. This codes for CASSPKWDRLEETQYF.